These 28 T cell receptor beta chains came from one sample sequenced in a study of CD8 T cells in ankylosing spondylitis. Study-level points and caveats: Typical of ankylosing spondylitis blood, it appeared, was a TCR beta motif of eight highly homologous variants.

Via MiXCR, TCRdb re-called the 5' RACE reads, giving one row per CDR3 protein. The sample has approximately 400,000 distinct CDR3 sequences; about a sixth are singletons. Their antigens remain unidentified. Sequencing was done on a sample of blood, either unsorted or a sorted T cell fraction (not recorded which). These TCRs come from a male donor with ankylosing spondylitis.

This clonotype was counted many times. The rearrangement links TRBV29-1 to TRBJ2-5, with 13 nucleotides matching TRBD2. Losses at the gene ends were 8 bases for V and 3 bases for J; bases not matched to a gene: 6. The germline CDR1 and CDR2 sequences are SQVTM and ANQGSEA. This CDR3 has 14 residues. As DNA, the CDR3 is TGCAGCACCGGGACTAGCGGGAAGGAAGAGACCCAGTACTTC. This translates into CSTGTSGKEETQYF.

The V call is TRBV18, the J call TRBJ2-7, with D possibly being TRBD2 (6 bases). The CDR3 loop spans 12 amino acids. Trimming shortened V by 2 bases and J by 8 bases, and 10 bases separated the two germline ends. Germline V gives CDR1 KGHSH, CDR2 LQKENI. The CDR3 loop is CASSPDGGKQYF. The CDR3 nucleotides are TGTGCCAGCTCACCAGACGGGGGAAAGCAGTACTTC.

This clonotype has only a few counts. The chain links TRBV7-2 to TRBJ1-1; 8 positions match TRBD1. This CDR3 contains 15 residues. Trimming cost V 5 bases and J 5 bases; bases outside gene matches: 10. The germline CDR1 and CDR2 sequences are SGHTA and FQGNSA. DNA of the CDR3: TGTGCCAGCAGCCTGTACAGGGGGATAGGAACTGAAGCTTTCTTT. Its protein product is CASSLYRGIGTEAFF.

This clonotype was detected only a few times. The CDR3 is CASSKTGWSSGYTF. The DNA of the CDR3 is TGTGCCAGCAGTAAGACAGGGTGGTCGAGTGGCTACACCTTC. This sequence joins TRBV12-3 or TRBV12-4 and TRBJ1-2; TRBD1 matches 7 bases. The CDR3 sequence is 14 residues long. Unmatched junction bases numbered 10, after V lost 5 bases and J lost 7 bases.

This clonotype was picked up a small number of times. The V gene is TRBV6-4, the J gene TRBJ2-1; TRBD2 aligns across 8 bases. The CDR3 loop spans 15 amino acids. V lost 4 bases to trimming and J lost 6 bases; unmatched junction nucleotides: 8. Germline V gene sequence: CDR1 MRHNA, CDR2 SNTAGT. CDR3 residues: CASSGQAGGLNEQFF. In DNA, the CDR3 is TGTGCCAGCAGTGGACAGGCGGGGGGCCTCAATGAGCAGTTCTTC.

This clonotype has only a few counts. The J gene is TRBJ1-1, the V gene TRBV20-1; D unresolved. V was cut by 5 bases and J by 7 bases, with 8 bases left in between. Germline V gives CDR1 DFQATT, CDR2 SNEGSKA (reference sequence). The CDR3 loop spans 10 amino acids. The CDR3 here is CSAGRIEAFF. CDR3 coding DNA: TGCAGTGCTGGCCGAATTGAAGCTTTCTTT.

The chain has TRBV6-1 and TRBJ2-4; 9 bases are shared with TRBD1. The CDR3 consists of 13 residues. V lost 6 bases and J lost 7; bases outside the gene matches: 4. The V gene's germline CDR1 is MNHNS and CDR2 SASEGT. The DNA of the CDR3 is TGTGCCAGCAGGACAGGGACAGGGAACATTCAGTACTTC. Protein: CASRTGTGNIQYF.

The DNA of the CDR3 is TGCAGTGCTACTGGGACAAGAGGCTCCTACGAGCAGTACTTC. Encoded protein: CSATGTRGSYEQYF. This chain uses TRBV20-1 with TRBJ2-7; tentative D call: TRBD1 (6 bases). CDR1 and CDR2 (germline): DFQATT, SNEGSKA (reference sequence). The CDR3 totals 14 residues. V lost 4 bases and J 0 bases, leaving 13 bases between the germline ends.

This clonotype was seen only a few times. V gene TRBV29-1 combines with J gene TRBJ2-1; D might be TRBD2 (5 bases). Germline V gene data show CDR1 as SQVTM and CDR2 as ANQGSEA. V lost 1 base and J lost 15, with 22 bases in between. The CDR3 length is 14 residues. The CDR3 is CSVEAKEGSAEGFF. As DNA, the CDR3 is TGCAGCGTTGAAGCCAAAGAGGGATCGGCGGAAGGGTTCTTC.

This clonotype was observed many times. The genes are TRBV30 and TRBJ1-4; D is possibly TRBD1 (6 bases). The CDR3 is 14 amino acids. CDR1 and CDR2 (germline): GTSNPN, SVGIG (reference sequence). V was pared by 0 bases and J by 7 bases, with 12 bases between. This chain's CDR3 is CAWSVGHGGEKLFF. CDR3 coding DNA: TGTGCCTGGAGTGTGGGACATGGGGGTGAAAAACTGTTTTTT.

CDR3: CAWSLAGGYTQYF. In DNA form, the CDR3 reads TGTGCCTGGAGCCTAGCGGGGGGGTATACCCAGTACTTC. This chain uses TRBV30 with TRBJ2-5; TRBD2 matches 12 bases. Germline CDR1 GTSNPN, CDR2 SVGIG (reference sequence). The CDR3 consists of 13 residues. With 3 bases clipped from V and 8 bases from J, the junction kept 4 bases outside the gene matches.

This clonotype was detected a few times. The J gene is TRBJ2-1, the V gene TRBV7-2, with D tentatively TRBD2 (7 bases). This CDR3 has 15 amino acids. CDR1 is SGHTA and CDR2 is FQGNSA in the germline V gene. The germline V and J ends were trimmed by 5 bases and 5 bases, with 16 bases remaining between them. The CDR3 here is CASSVGGTLDNEQFF. CDR3 nucleotides: TGTGCCAGCAGCGTGGGGGGGACACTAGACAATGAGCAGTTCTTC.

The rearrangement joins TRBV10-2 to TRBJ2-7, with TRBD1 as a possible D gene (5 bases). The CDR3 extends over 11 amino acids. The germline V gene has CDR1 WSHSY and CDR2 SAAADI. V was cut by 6 bases and J by 6 bases, with 9 bases left in between. Here the CDR3 DNA reads TGCGCCAGCAGACAGGACGGCGAGCAGTACTTC. Translation gives CASRQDGEQYF.

In its sample, this clonotype was seen a few times. The genes are TRBV20-1 and TRBJ2-3; 12 bases align to TRBD2. With 5 bases clipped from V and 6 bases from J, the junction kept 15 bases outside the gene matches. Germline loops: CDR1 DFQATT, CDR2 SNEGSKA (reference sequence). The CDR3 spans 17 residues. CDR3 sequence (DNA): TGCAGTGCTGTCCCCTTCCTAGCGGGGGGGAGGATGGATACGCAGTATTTT. Encoded protein: CSAVPFLAGGRMDTQYF.

There are a few counts of this clonotype. V gene TRBV6-1 combines with J gene TRBJ1-6; 11 bases line up with TRBD1. Trimming took 4 bases from V and 7 from J; bases not matched to a gene: 6. The germline gives CDR1 MNHNS, CDR2 SASEGT. This CDR3 has 16 amino acids. The CDR3 coding sequence is TGTGCCAGCAGTGGGAGGGACAGGGGGTTGAATTCACCCCTCCACTTT. Translating it yields CASSGRDRGLNSPLHF.

The rearrangement uses TRBV5-1 and TRBJ1-3; D unclear. Trimming left V 0 bases short and J 0 bases short, with 10 bases between. This CDR3 has 16 residues. Germline CDR1 and CDR2: SGHRS and YFSETQ. The CDR3, as DNA: TGCGCCAGCAGCTTGGAGCCAGGATACTCTGGAAACACCATATATTTT. Its protein is CASSLEPGYSGNTIYF.

This chain uses TRBV13 with TRBJ2-1; 12 bases map to TRBD2. J gave up 9 bases and V 4 bases, and 13 bases lay outside the gene matches. Germline assignment: CDR1 PRHDT and CDR2 FYEKMQ (reference sequence). The CDR3 consists of 17 residues. The CDR3 sequence: CASSSLSTSGSYPEQFF. The CDR3 nucleotides are TGTGCCAGCAGCTCACTCTCGACTAGCGGGAGCTACCCTGAGCAGTTCTTC.

CDR3 protein: CASSQPGVQETQYF. In DNA form, the CDR3 reads TGTGCCAGCAGTCAACCAGGGGTACAAGAGACCCAGTACTTC. V and J are TRBV5-5 and TRBJ2-5; D might be TRBD1 (6 bases). Germline V gene lookup returns CDR1 SGHKS and CDR2 YYEKEE (reference sequence). V lost 5 bases and J 2 bases, leaving 13 bases between the germline ends. CDR3 length: 14 residues.

This clonotype showed up just a few times. The rearrangement uses TRBV5-1 and TRBJ1-1, with D unclear. The CDR3 runs 14 residues. Looked up from germline, CDR1 is SGHRS and CDR2 is YFSETQ. V was shortened by 0 bases and J by 5 bases, with 11 bases between the two germline ends. The CDR3 nucleotides read TGCGCCAGCAGCTTGGCCTCGAAGACAACTGAAGCTTTCTTT. The encoded protein is CASSLASKTTEAFF.

The J gene is TRBJ2-5, the V gene TRBV12-5, with a tentative D call TRBD2 (7 bases). CDR1 LGHNT and CDR2 FRNRAP come from the germline V gene. V lost 5 bases to trimming and J lost 1 base, with 14 bases between them. The CDR3 loop spans 15 amino acids. Here the CDR3 DNA reads TGTGCTAGTGGTCGGGGGGCAGTAACCCAAGAGACCCAGTACTTC. This encodes CASGRGAVTQETQYF.

The rearrangement uses TRBV5-1 and TRBJ2-3, with a tentative D call TRBD2 (5 bases). Per germline, CDR1 SGHRS and CDR2 YFSETQ. The germline V and J ends were trimmed by 1 base and 4 bases, with 10 bases remaining between them. The CDR3 sequence is 14 residues long. CDR3 bases: TGCGCCAGCAGCTTGACCGAAGCGGCAGATACGCAGTATTTT. This encodes CASSLTEAADTQYF.

This clonotype was seen a few times. V is TRBV11-2 and J is TRBJ1-6; D unresolved. The CDR3 consists of 13 residues. Germline CDR1 SGHAT, CDR2 FQNNGV. The V end lost 3 bases, the J end lost 4 bases, and 4 bases lay between the germline ends. The CDR3 loop reads CASSFRYNSPLHF. For the CDR3, the DNA is TGTGCCAGCAGCTTTCGATATAATTCACCCCTCCACTTT.

This clonotype has a handful of counts. This chain connects TRBV20-1 to TRBJ2-1; 9 bases fit TRBD2. V lost 3 bases to trimming and J lost 0 bases; unmatched junction nucleotides: 3. This CDR3 contains 15 residues. CDR1 is DFQATT, CDR2 SNEGSKA, per germline (reference sequence). The DNA for the CDR3 is TGCAGTGCTAGCGGCGGGAGGGGCTCCTACAATGAGCAGTTCTTC. It specifies CSASGGRGSYNEQFF.

The CDR3 nucleotides read TGCGCCAGCAGCTCGGCACGCACAGGGGGTCCTGGCTACACCTTC. Protein product: CASSSARTGGPGYTF. The V gene is TRBV5-1, the J gene TRBJ1-2; 8 bases fit TRBD1. There are 15 residues in the CDR3. Germline CDR1 SGHRS, CDR2 YFSETQ. The junction had 11 bases not matched to a gene; V was cut back by 3 bases and J by 7 bases. Complete variable domain (other parts from reference TRBV5-1 and TRBJ1-2): KAGVTQTPRYLIKTRGQQVTLSCSPISGHRSVSWYQQTPGQGLQFLFEYFSETQRNKGNFPGRFSGRQFSNSRSEMNVSTLELGDSALYLCASSSARTGGPGYTFGSGTRLTVV.

V usage is TRBV18 and J usage is TRBJ2-3; 7 bases are shared with TRBD1. The CDR3 has 17 residues. V lost 3 bases and J lost 1; bases outside the gene matches: 10. CDR1 and CDR2 (germline): KGHSH, LQKENI. CDR3 in DNA: TGTGCCAGCTCACCCCAACAGGGGCAGGGCCGCACAGATACGCAGTATTTT. This encodes CASSPQQGQGRTDTQYF.

This clonotype was detected a few times. The chain couples TRBV6-2 or TRBV6-3 to TRBJ2-7; 7 positions agree with TRBD2. CDR3 length: 12 residues. The germline V gene has CDR1 MNHEY and CDR2 SVGEGT. V shed 8 bases, J shed 5 bases, and the junction held 6 bases outside the gene matches. The CDR3 DNA reads as TGTGCCAGCTCACGGGGGGTCCACGAGCAGTACTTC. Amino acids: CASSRGVHEQYF.

This rearrangement joins TRBV5-6 to TRBJ2-1; possibly TRBD2 for D (6 bases). The V and J ends lost 0 bases and 4 bases respectively, with 26 bases between them. The V gene's germline CDR1 is SGHDT and CDR2 YYEEEE. The CDR3 has 20 residues. Written as DNA, the CDR3 is TGTGCCAGCAGCTTGGGGGTCCTGGGCCGGGGGTCAGTTGCATACAATGAGCAGTTCTTC. Amino acids: CASSLGVLGRGSVAYNEQFF.

This clonotype was seen many times. The CDR3 here is CASSQAGGPYNEQFF. The CDR3 coding sequence is TGCGCCAGCAGCCAGGCGGGGGGGCCCTACAATGAGCAGTTCTTC. The chain couples TRBV5-1 to TRBJ2-1; 9 positions match TRBD2. Germline V gene data show CDR1 as SGHRS and CDR2 as YFSETQ. The CDR3 spans 15 residues. V shed 4 bases and J 2 bases; nucleotides not matched to a gene: 4.